The rows below give T cell receptor beta chains drawn from one sample of a study of identical twins. TCRdb reprocessed the 5' RACE reads with MiXCR, giving one entry per CDR3 protein. The table has under 350,000 distinct CDR3 sequences, 7.5% to 9.5% seen once. The same sample was also studied in work on yellow fever vaccine responses in identical twins.

The specimen sequenced was CD8+ T cells sorted from blood. These receptors came from a young woman in good health. The conserved cysteine and the conserved F or W are not part of the CDR3 here.

j_call	v_call	cdr3_aa
TRBJ2-1	TRBV29-1	SVEVGEQF
TRBJ2-5	TRBV29-1	SVEDRGGGRETQY
TRBJ2-5	TRBV2	ASSEQGGQETQY
TRBJ1-5	TRBV11-1	ASSLGGPLNQPQH
TRBJ2-1	TRBV7-6	ASSLGGSSGYYNEQF
TRBJ2-3	TRBV29-1	SVTGLPGQETDTQY
TRBJ2-1	TRBV11-2	ASGRAREQF
TRBJ2-3	TRBV24-1	ATSDLSGFKTDTQY
TRBJ2-5	TRBV7-7	ASSTPSGRQETQY
TRBJ2-5	TRBV5-1	ASSSAGAGTYQETQY
TRBJ2-2	TRBV5-6	ASSLVNLAGLAVNTGELF
TRBJ2-1	TRBV4-3	ASSRSRGVDEQF
TRBJ1-6	TRBV12-3/TRBV12-4	ASSFKAPVSPLH
TRBJ2-3	TRBV6-4	ASSAQGGTDTQY
TRBJ2-7	TRBV27	ASSLQGGGARYEQY
TRBJ1-5	TRBV5-6	ASSLNRGLQPQH
TRBJ1-1	TRBV7-9	ASSLSQVIGGEAF
TRBJ1-5	TRBV28	ASSLMGNQPQH
TRBJ2-2	TRBV15	ATSPYQGVNGELF
TRBJ2-6	TRBV10-3	AIPSGGQGTSGANVLT